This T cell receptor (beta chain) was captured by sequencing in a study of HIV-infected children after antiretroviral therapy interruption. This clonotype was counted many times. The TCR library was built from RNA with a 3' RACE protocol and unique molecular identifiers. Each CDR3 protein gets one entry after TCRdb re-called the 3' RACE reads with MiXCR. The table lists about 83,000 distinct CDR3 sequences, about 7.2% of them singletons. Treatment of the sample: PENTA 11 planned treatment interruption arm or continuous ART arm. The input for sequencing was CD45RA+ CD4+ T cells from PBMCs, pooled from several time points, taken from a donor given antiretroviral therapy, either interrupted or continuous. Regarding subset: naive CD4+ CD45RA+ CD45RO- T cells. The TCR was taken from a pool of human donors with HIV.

The CDR3 DNA reads TGTGCCAGCAGCCAAGAAGCGGGGCTCAACAATGAGCAGTTCTTC. This encodes CASSQEAGLNNEQFF. The chain couples TRBV4-2 to TRBJ2-1, with 7 bases identical to TRBD2. Trimming cost V 0 bases and J 5 bases; bases outside gene matches: 4. The CDR3 contains 15 residues. Germline lookup yields CDR1 LGHNA and CDR2 YNFKEQ.